Following are 24 T cell receptor beta chains from one sample sequenced in a study. TCRdb re-derived calls from the RT-PCR reads in MiXCR, one entry per CDR3 protein. Among more than 600,000 distinct CDR3 sequences listed, 12% to 15% were seen once. Source material: memory CD4+ T cells from blood. The receptor set was obtained from a female donor in good health, serving as a healthy control.

The rearrangement joins TRBV5-1 to TRBJ1-2, with 10 bases fitting TRBD1. This CDR3 is 13 amino acids long. The germline CDR1 and CDR2 sequences are SGHRS and YFSETQ. V gave up 4 bases and J gave up 14 bases; unmatched junction bases: 11. CDR3 loop: CASSGTGAREHTF. The CDR3 region has the DNA TGCGCCAGCAGCGGGACAGGGGCGAGGGAGCATACCTTC.

For this clonotype: A much larger clone differs by one base, so this may be a read error. The gene calls are TRBV6-5 and TRBJ2-3, with 7 bases fitting TRBD1. This CDR3 region has 16 residues. CDR1 and CDR2 (germline): MNHEY, SVGAGI. J lost 8 bases, V lost 5 bases, and 16 bases had no gene match. Written as DNA, the CDR3 is TGTGCCAGCAGTCGACAGGGTCCAGAGGGAGAGGGTACGCAGTATTTT. Amino acids: CASSRQGPEGEGTQYF.

The chain links TRBV10-3 to TRBJ2-7; D remains ambiguous. The CDR3 runs 13 residues. The germline V and J ends were trimmed by 5 bases and 7 bases, with 15 bases remaining between them. Germline V gene lookup returns CDR1 ENHRY and CDR2 SYGVKD. The CDR3 DNA is TGTGCCATCAGTTTAGGGTCCGACGGTGAGCAGTACTTC. Amino acids: CAISLGSDGEQYF.

With regard to this clonotype: A read error may be the cause here, since a much bigger clone is one base away. The genes are TRBV5-1 and TRBJ2-1, with TRBD1 matching 9 bases. Germline V gene lookup returns CDR1 SGHRS and CDR2 YFSETQ. The CDR3 has 14 residues. The CDR3 DNA follows: TGCGCCAGCGGCTTGGGACAGGGCCACAATGAGCAGTTCTTC. This translates into CASGLGQGHNEQFF.

This clonotype appeared a few times. Written as DNA, the CDR3 is TGTGCCACCAGCGAGCCGAGCGGGACAGGGGGGACTTCGGGCTACACCTTC. Translation: CATSEPSGTGGTSGYTF. This chain links TRBV15 with TRBJ1-2, with 11 bases aligning to TRBD1. With 5 bases clipped from V and 8 bases from J, the junction kept 16 bases outside the gene matches. Germline-derived CDR1 and CDR2 are LNHNV and YYDKDF (reference sequence). This CDR3 has 17 residues.

This chain joins TRBV18 and TRBJ2-1; D may be TRBD1 or TRBD2 (5 bases each). Per germline, CDR1 KGHSH and CDR2 LQKENI. V dropped 2 bases and J dropped 5 bases, with 13 bases sitting between them. The CDR3 is 15 residues long. For the CDR3, the DNA is TGTGCCAGCTCACCAGGGATGGGGACGCACAATGAGCAGTTCTTC. Translating it yields CASSPGMGTHNEQFF.

This clonotype was observed many times. V gene TRBV6-1 combines with J gene TRBJ2-1; 7 bases line up with TRBD1. The CDR3 runs to 14 residues. Germline-derived CDR1 and CDR2 are MNHNS and SASEGT. Trimming cost V 2 bases and J 9 bases; bases outside gene matches: 7. The CDR3 DNA follows: TGTGCCAGCAGTGAATTTGGGCAGGGGGTTGAGCAGTTCTTC. Translated: CASSEFGQGVEQFF.

The table lists this clonotype with a few counts. V usage is TRBV7-2 and J usage is TRBJ2-7; 10 bases match TRBD2. Germline trimming cut 7 bases from V and 7 bases from J; bases unmatched to any gene: 16. From germline, CDR1 is SGHTA and CDR2 FQGNSA. This CDR3 has 16 amino acids. For the CDR3, the DNA is TGTGCCAGCACCCCGGCCCTAGCGGGAGCCTATGGTGAGCAGTACTTC. It is translated as CASTPALAGAYGEQYF.

This clonotype was picked up many times. The J gene is TRBJ1-3, the V gene TRBV12-3 or TRBV12-4; D may be TRBD1 (6 bases). This CDR3 region has 17 residues. Trimming shortened V by 2 bases and J by 0 bases, and 14 bases separated the two germline ends. This CDR3 is CASSLKSQGSSGNTIYF. CDR3 DNA sequence: TGTGCCAGCAGTTTAAAGTCTCAGGGGAGCTCTGGAAACACCATATATTTT.

This clonotype was recorded many times. The chain employs TRBV11-2 and TRBJ2-1; TRBD2 matches at 7 bases. CDR3 length: 16 amino acids. Trimming at V came to 4 bases and at J to 2 bases, leaving 8 bases not matched to a gene. Germline V lookup: CDR1 SGHAT, CDR2 FQNNGV. Here the CDR3 reads CASSYGGSNAYNEQFF. CDR3 in DNA: TGTGCCAGCAGCTACGGCGGGAGTAACGCCTACAATGAGCAGTTCTTC.

This clonotype was counted only a few times. The V call is TRBV27, the J call TRBJ1-6; TRBD1 might be the D (6 bases). V was clipped by 5 bases and J by 7 bases, with 21 bases between them. Germline CDR1 and CDR2: MNHEY and SMNVEV (reference sequence). The CDR3 has 17 amino acids. This chain's CDR3 is CASSPSGQTYGNSPLHF. CDR3 nucleotides: TGTGCCAGCAGTCCATCCGGACAGACCTACGGCAATTCACCCCTCCACTTT.

This clonotype has just a few counts. This chain connects TRBV7-9 to TRBJ1-1; 9 nucleotides align to TRBD1. The CDR3 runs to 15 residues. After removal of 5 bases from V and 5 bases from J, the junction contained 9 bases not matched to a gene. The germline gives CDR1 SEHNR, CDR2 FQNEAQ (reference sequence). This chain's CDR3 is CASSGGDREYTEAFF. The CDR3 bases are TGTGCCAGCAGCGGGGGGGACAGGGAGTATACTGAAGCTTTCTTT.

This clonotype was counted ten times or more. The genes are TRBV5-1 and TRBJ2-1; 7 bases agree with TRBD2. The CDR3 is 14 residues long. The germline V gene encodes CDR1 SGHRS and CDR2 YFSETQ. The trim removed 8 bases at V and 6 bases at J, leaving 11 bases unmatched. Written as DNA, the CDR3 is TGCGCCAGTACTAAAGGACTAGATCCCAATGAGCAGTTCTTC. As protein: CASTKGLDPNEQFF.

This clonotype has a handful of counts. The V gene is TRBV5-6, the J gene TRBJ2-1; the D call may be TRBD1 or TRBD2 (7 bases each). Germline CDR1 and CDR2: SGHDT and YYEEEE. There are 15 residues in the CDR3. With 6 bases removed from V and 3 bases from J, the gap between germline ends came to 16 bases. The CDR3, as DNA: TGTGCCAGCACCGTGCAGGGGGGGAACTACAATGAGCAGTTCTTC. Amino acids: CASTVQGGNYNEQFF.

The rearrangement joins TRBV27 to TRBJ1-2; D is perhaps TRBD1 (5 bases). CDR3 size: 15 residues. Germline CDR1 and CDR2: MNHEY and SMNVEV (reference sequence). V dropped 2 bases and J dropped 3 bases, with 13 bases sitting between them. CDR3 sequence reads: CASSLGRSGHYGYTF. The CDR3 region has the DNA TGTGCCAGCAGTTTAGGAAGGTCGGGGCACTATGGCTACACCTTC.

This clonotype was recorded a few times. The chain has TRBV4-3 and TRBJ2-3; D is perhaps TRBD1 (5 bases). The CDR3 consists of 14 residues. Germline-derived CDR1 and CDR2 are LGHNA and YSLEER. The ends were cut back, 0 bases at V and 6 bases at J, with 10 bases in the middle. In nucleotides, the CDR3 is TGCGCCAGCAGCCAAGAGATAGGGGTGGATACGCAGTATTTT. Translated: CASSQEIGVDTQYF.

This clonotype was picked up a small number of times. V and J are TRBV9 and TRBJ2-7, with D possibly being TRBD1 (6 bases). Germline V gene data show CDR1 as SGDLS and CDR2 as YYNGEE. V lost 5 bases to trimming and J lost 8 bases, with 20 bases between them. This CDR3 is 14 amino acids long. CDR3 DNA sequence: TGTGCCAGCAGTATCGGACAGCTTGGAAGCAAGCAGTACTTC. Translation gives CASSIGQLGSKQYF.

The table lists this clonotype with many counts. This chain links TRBV9 with TRBJ1-2; TRBD1 is a possible D gene (5 bases). From germline, CDR1 is SGDLS and CDR2 YYNGEE. The V end lost 3 bases, the J end lost 8 bases, and 11 bases lay between the germline ends. The CDR3 consists of 12 residues. DNA for the CDR3: TGTGCCAGCAGCGCGCAGGGATCCGGCTACACCTTC. Its protein product is CASSAQGSGYTF.

Many counts were recorded for this clonotype. This chain links TRBV11-2 with TRBJ2-1, with D possibly being TRBD1 (5 bases). The ends were cut back, 5 bases at V and 4 bases at J, with 9 bases in the middle. CDR1 and CDR2 (germline): SGHAT, FQNNGV. The length of the CDR3 is 13 residues. The CDR3 here is CASSPGRYNEQFF. The CDR3, as DNA: TGTGCCAGCAGCCCAGGGCGATACAATGAGCAGTTCTTC.

Ten or more counts support this clonotype. The chain carries TRBV29-1 and TRBJ2-4; TRBD1 agrees at 9 bases. Trimming at V came to 7 bases and at J to 9 bases, leaving 10 bases not matched to a gene. The CDR3 has 13 residues. CDR1 and CDR2 (germline): SQVTM, ANQGSEA. The CDR3 here is CSATTGGALIQYF. CDR3 DNA: TGCAGCGCCACGACAGGGGGTGCTCTCATTCAGTACTTC.

The chain joins TRBV7-9 to TRBJ1-1; D is ambiguous. V was trimmed by 0 bases and J by 6 bases, leaving 8 bases between them. The CDR3 loop spans 13 amino acids. CDR1 and CDR2 (germline): SEHNR, FQNEAQ (reference sequence). The CDR3 sequence: CASSLAMGSEAFF. The CDR3 nucleotides read TGTGCCAGCAGCTTAGCGATGGGGTCTGAAGCTTTCTTT.

This clonotype was seen repeatedly, ten times or more. The chain joins TRBV11-2 to TRBJ1-1; TRBD1 aligns across 8 bases. This CDR3 has 15 amino acids. CDR1 and CDR2 (germline): SGHAT, FQNNGV. V dropped 5 bases and J dropped 5; count of bases not matched to a gene: 10. CDR3 in DNA: TGTGCCAGCAGCGACAGGGGCATGGGGGTGACTGAAGCTTTCTTT. This codes for CASSDRGMGVTEAFF.

The chain combines TRBV11-2 with TRBJ2-2, with 7 bases matching TRBD1. This CDR3 region has 17 residues. Trimming took 8 bases from V and 1 from J; bases not matched to a gene: 13. The germline V gene encodes CDR1 SGHAT and CDR2 FQNNGV. Here the CDR3 DNA reads TGTGCCAGCGAGCCCGAGTTGGGACAGCGGAACACCGGGGAGCTGTTTTTT. Amino acids: CASEPELGQRNTGELFF.

This chain uses TRBV5-6 with TRBJ1-4; D remains unclear. The CDR3 contains 13 residues. Germline V gene lookup returns CDR1 SGHDT and CDR2 YYEEEE. The V gene lost 4 bases and the J gene lost 9 bases, with 13 bases spanning the gap. The CDR3 DNA reads TGTGCCAGCAGCATTGCCTCCATTCAAAAACTGTTTTTT. It translates to CASSIASIQKLFF.